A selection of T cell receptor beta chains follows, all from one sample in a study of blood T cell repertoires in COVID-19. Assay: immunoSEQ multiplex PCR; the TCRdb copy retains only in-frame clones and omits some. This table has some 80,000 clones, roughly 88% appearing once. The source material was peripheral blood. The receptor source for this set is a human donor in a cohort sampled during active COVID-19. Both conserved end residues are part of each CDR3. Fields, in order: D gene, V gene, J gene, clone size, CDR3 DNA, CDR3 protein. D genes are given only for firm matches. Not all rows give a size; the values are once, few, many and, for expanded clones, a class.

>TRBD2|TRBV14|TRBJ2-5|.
TGTGCCAGCAGCCCCGGGACTAGCGGGGCCCCGTACCAAGAGACCCAGTACTTC
CASSPGTSGAPYQETQYF
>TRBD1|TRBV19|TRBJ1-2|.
TGTGCCAGTAGTACCCAGGGGGCTAACTATGGCTACACCTTC
CASSTQGANYGYTF
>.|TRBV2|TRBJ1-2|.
TGTGCCGGGGGGGAGAGCTATGGCTACACCTTC
CAGGESYGYTF
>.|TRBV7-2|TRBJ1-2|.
TGTGCCAGCACCCTCTCTGTGGGGGGGGTCTATGGCTACACCTTC
CASTLSVGGVYGYTF
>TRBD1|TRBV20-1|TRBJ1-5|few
TGCAGTGCTAGTACAGGGGGCTTTGTCAATCAGCCCCAGCATTTT
CSASTGGFVNQPQHF
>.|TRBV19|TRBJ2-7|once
TGTGCCAGTAGTATACGGTCAGGGCTGGGCTACGAGCAGTACTTC
CASSIRSGLGYEQYF
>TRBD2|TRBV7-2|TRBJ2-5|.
TGTGCCAGCAGCTCGGGGACTACCCAAGGATCGAGAGGGGAGACCCAGTACTTC
CASSSGTTQGSRGETQYF
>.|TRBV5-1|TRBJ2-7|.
TGCGCCAGCAGCACCGACTATTACGAGCAGTACTTC
CASSTDYYEQYF
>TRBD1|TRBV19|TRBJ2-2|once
TGTGCCAGTAAAGCGGAGGGGACAGGGTTTGCCGGGGAGCTGTTTTTT
CASKAEGTGFAGELFF
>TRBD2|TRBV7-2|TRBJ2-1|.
TGTGCCAGCAGCCTGGGACTAGCGGGGGCCTACAATGAGCAGTTCTTC
CASSLGLAGAYNEQFF
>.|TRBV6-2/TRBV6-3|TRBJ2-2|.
TGTGCCAGCAGTTATCAATACACCGGGGAGCTGTTTTTT
CASSYQYTGELFF
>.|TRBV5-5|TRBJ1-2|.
TGTGCCAGCAGCTTTTCAGGGTCGAACTCTGGCTACACCTTC
CASSFSGSNSGYTF
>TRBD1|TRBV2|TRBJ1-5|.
TGTGCCAGCAGCCCGTCCCGGGACAGCCGTTATAGCAATCAGCCCCAGCATTTT
CASSPSRDSRYSNQPQHF
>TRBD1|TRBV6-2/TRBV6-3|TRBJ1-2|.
TGTGCCAGCAGTTACTCCGGGACAGGGCACTATGGCTACACCTTC
CASSYSGTGHYGYTF
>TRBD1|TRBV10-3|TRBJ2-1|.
TGTGCCATCAGTGAGTCAGCGGGACAGGGATACTTCTTC
CAISESAGQGYFF
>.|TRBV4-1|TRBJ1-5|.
TGCGCCAGCAGACCAGGGGATAGCAATCAGCCCCAGCATTTT
CASRPGDSNQPQHF
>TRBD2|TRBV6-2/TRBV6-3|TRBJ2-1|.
TGTGCCAGCAGTTCCCCCCTAGCGGGGGCCTACAATGAGCAGTTCTTC
CASSSPLAGAYNEQFF
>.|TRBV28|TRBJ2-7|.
TGTGCCAGCAGTTTGGTGGGAGCCTACGAGCAGTACTTC
CASSLVGAYEQYF
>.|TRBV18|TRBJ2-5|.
TGTGCCAGCTCACCCCGGCCGGGGGAGACCCAGTACTTC
CASSPRPGETQYF
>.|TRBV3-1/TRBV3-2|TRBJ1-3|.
TGTGCCAGCAGCCAAGAGGACAGCTTCTCTGGAAACACCATATATTTT
CASSQEDSFSGNTIYF
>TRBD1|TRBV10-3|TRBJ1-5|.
TGTGCCACCTGCGAACAGGGGGCGTATCAGCCCCAGCATTTT
CATCEQGAYQPQHF
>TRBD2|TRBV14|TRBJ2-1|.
TGTGCCAGCAGCCGGGACTACAACAATGAGCAGTTCTTC
CASSRDYNNEQFF
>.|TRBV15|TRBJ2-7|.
TGTGCCACCAGCAGAGATCTGGGCTCCTCCTACGAGCAGTACTTC
CATSRDLGSSYEQYF
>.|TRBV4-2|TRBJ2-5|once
TGTGCCAGCAGCCAAGCCCCGGCCGGGATAGGAAAGACCCAGTACTTC
CASSQAPAGIGKTQYF
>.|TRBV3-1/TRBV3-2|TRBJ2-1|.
TGTGCCAGCAGCCAGAGGGACTCCCGGAATGAGCAGTTCTTC
CASSQRDSRNEQFF
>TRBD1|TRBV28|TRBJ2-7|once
TGTGCCAGCAGTTTACACGACAGGGTAAGGGAGCAGTACTTC
CASSLHDRVREQYF
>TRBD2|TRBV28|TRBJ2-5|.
TGTGCCAGCAGTTTATCTGGACTAGCGGGCCCGGCGGCCCAGGAGACCCAGTACTTC
CASSLSGLAGPAAQETQYF
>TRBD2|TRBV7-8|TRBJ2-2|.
TGTGCCAGCAGCCCGGGACTAGCGCCCAACACCGGGGAGCTGTTTTTT
CASSPGLAPNTGELFF
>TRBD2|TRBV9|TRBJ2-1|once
TGTGCCAGCAGCGTCCGACTAGCGGGGCAATACAATGAGCAGTTCTTC
CASSVRLAGQYNEQFF
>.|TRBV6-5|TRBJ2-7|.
TGTGCCAGCAGTTACTCATGGCAGGGTTCCTACGAGCAGTACTTC
CASSYSWQGSYEQYF
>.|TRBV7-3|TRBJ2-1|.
TGTGCCAGCAGCTATAGGGGTAATGAGCAGTTCTTC
CASSYRGNEQFF
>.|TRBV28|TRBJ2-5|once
TGTGCCAGCAGTTCGGCGGGTTTCCAAGAGACCCAGTACTTC
CASSSAGFQETQYF
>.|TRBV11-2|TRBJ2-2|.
TGTGCCAGCAGCTTAAGATCAAGCGGAACCGGGGAGCTGTTTTTT
CASSLRSSGTGELFF
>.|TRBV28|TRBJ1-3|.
TGTGCCAGCAGTCGGACAGCCTCTGGAAACACCATATATTTT
CASSRTASGNTIYF
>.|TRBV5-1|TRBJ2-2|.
TGCGCCAGCAGCTTGGCCCGGGGTGACAACACCGGGGAGCTGTTTTTT
CASSLARGDNTGELFF
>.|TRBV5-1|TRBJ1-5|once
TGCGCCAGCAGCTTGGTAGCGGGCAGGCAGCCCCAGCATTTT
CASSLVAGRQPQHF
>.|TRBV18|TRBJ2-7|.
TGTGCCAGCTCACCATCAGGCGCCTACGAGCAGTACTTC
CASSPSGAYEQYF
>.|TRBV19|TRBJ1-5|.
TGTGCCAGTAGTACTCTACGGAAGGGGAACAATCAGCCCCAGCATTTT
CASSTLRKGNNQPQHF
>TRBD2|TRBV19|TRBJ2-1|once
TGTGCCAGTAAACTCGCCGGACTAGCGGGAGGTGGTAATGAGCAGTTCTTC
CASKLAGLAGGGNEQFF
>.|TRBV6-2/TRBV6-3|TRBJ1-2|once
TGTGCCAGCAGTTACGCCGGGAGCTCCTATGGCTACACCTTC
CASSYAGSSYGYTF
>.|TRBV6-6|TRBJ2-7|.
TGTGCCAGCAGGACGGTTAGCGGAGGGTGGTACGAGCAGTACTTC
CASRTVSGGWYEQYF
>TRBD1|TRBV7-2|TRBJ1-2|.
TGTGCCAGCAGCACAGGGGGCCCTCCGAGGGATGGCTACACCTTC
CASSTGGPPRDGYTF
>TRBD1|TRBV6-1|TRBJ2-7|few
TGTGCCAGCAGTGAAAGCGGGACAGGGGGCCACGAGCAGTACTTC
CASSESGTGGHEQYF
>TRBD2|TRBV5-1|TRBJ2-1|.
TGCGCCAGCAGCTTGGCGATGGTTCTAGCGGGAGGGGATGAGCAGTTCTTC
CASSLAMVLAGGDEQFF
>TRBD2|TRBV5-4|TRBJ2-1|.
TGTGCCAGCAGCCAGGGACTAGCGGGATTCAATGAGCAGTTCTTC
CASSQGLAGFNEQFF
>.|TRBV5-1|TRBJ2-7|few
TGCGCCAGCAGCGATCCACGGGGGTCCTACGAGCAGTACTTC
CASSDPRGSYEQYF
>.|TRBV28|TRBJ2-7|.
TGTGCCAGCAGTACGCAGCCAGGGGCACCCTACGAGCAGTACTTC
CASSTQPGAPYEQYF
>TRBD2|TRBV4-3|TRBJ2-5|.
TGCGCCAGCAGCCAAGAGTCTAGCGGAGGGGAGACCCAGTACTTC
CASSQESSGGETQYF
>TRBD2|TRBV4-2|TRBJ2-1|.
TGTGCCAGCAGCCAAGGGGGGGGTTGGGAGCAGTTCTTC
CASSQGGGWEQFF